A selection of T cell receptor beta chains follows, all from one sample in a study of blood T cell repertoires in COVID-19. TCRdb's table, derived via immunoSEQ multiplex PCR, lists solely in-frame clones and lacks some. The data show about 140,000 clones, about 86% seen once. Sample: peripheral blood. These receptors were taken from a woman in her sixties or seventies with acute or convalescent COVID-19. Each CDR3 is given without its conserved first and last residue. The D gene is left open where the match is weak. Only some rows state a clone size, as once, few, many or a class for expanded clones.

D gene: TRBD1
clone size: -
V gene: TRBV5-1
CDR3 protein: ASSLSGGSSGNTIY

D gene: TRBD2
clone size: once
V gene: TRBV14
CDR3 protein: ASSQDRGVYNEQF

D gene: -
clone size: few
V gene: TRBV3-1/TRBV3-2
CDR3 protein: ASSQRRTGELF

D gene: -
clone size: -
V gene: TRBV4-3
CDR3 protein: ASSQEPWTDTGELF

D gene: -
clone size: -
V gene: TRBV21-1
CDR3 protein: ASSPDRAKGGLYGNTIY

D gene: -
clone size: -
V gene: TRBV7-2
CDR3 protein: ASSLGGPQPQH

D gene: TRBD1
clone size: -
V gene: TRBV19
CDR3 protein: ASSISDRGNQPQH

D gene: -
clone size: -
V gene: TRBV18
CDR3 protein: ASSPGPDTEAF

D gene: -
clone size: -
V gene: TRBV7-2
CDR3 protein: ASSLEFSNYNEQF

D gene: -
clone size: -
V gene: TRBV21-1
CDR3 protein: ASSKHGMRRGSSYEQY

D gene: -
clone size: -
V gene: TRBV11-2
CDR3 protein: ASSRTQETQY

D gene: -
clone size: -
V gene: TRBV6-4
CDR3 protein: ASRWAGQGFGGEQF

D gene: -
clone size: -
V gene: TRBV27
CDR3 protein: ASSLKFTGPGANVLT

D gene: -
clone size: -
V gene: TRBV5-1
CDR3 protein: ASSSRAGYEQY

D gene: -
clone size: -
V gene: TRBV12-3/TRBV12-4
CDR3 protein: ASSLSQGEQY

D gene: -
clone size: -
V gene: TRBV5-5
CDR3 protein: ASSSGGSNQPQH

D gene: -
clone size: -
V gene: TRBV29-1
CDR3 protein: SVEDGKIYGYT

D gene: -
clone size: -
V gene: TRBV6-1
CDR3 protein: ASSELSSYEQY

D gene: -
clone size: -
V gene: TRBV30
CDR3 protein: AWSTPGTTLRYT

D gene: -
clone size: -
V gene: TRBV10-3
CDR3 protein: AISESGNTEAF

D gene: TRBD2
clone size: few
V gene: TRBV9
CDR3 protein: ASSGGAGTSVNEQF

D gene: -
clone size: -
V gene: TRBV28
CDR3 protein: ASSSPYEQY

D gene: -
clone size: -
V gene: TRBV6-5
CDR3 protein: ASSLLGYEQY

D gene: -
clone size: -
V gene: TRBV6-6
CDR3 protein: ASSLGGPGFTDTQY

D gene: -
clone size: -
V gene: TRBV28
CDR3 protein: ASSTGRYYGYT

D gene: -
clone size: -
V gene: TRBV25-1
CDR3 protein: ASRGGPPYNEQF

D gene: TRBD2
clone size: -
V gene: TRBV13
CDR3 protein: ASSLGLSRLAGVQETQY

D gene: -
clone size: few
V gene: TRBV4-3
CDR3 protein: ASSQDLGGVSSYNSPLH

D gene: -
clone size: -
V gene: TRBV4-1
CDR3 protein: ASSHEYRQRGNEQF

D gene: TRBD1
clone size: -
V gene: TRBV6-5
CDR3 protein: ASNSRQGGFGYT

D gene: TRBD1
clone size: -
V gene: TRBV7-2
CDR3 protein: ASSLVTGGTEAF

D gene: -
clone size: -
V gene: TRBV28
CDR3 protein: ASSSTGDASPLH

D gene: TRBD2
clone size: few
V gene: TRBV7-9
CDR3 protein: ASSLAGLAYEQY

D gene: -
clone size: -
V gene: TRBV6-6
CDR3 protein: ASSTDSGNSPLH

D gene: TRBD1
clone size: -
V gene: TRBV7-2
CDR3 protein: ASSDRDTEAF

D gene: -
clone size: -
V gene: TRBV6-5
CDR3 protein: ASWGLYEQY

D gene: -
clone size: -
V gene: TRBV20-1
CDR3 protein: SASARANYGYT

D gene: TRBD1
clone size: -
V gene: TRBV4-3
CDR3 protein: ASSQDSRDRVYEQY

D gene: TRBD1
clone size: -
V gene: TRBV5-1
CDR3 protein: ASSSGTGGLYGYT

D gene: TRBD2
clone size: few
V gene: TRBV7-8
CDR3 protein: ASSWRGGREQF

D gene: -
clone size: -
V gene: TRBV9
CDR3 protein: ASSVAPGLTDTQY

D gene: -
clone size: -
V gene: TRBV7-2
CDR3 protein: ASSLGRGATTDTQY

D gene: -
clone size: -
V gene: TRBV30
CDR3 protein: AWSPLGGNQETQY

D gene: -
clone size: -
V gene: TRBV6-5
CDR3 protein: ASSYSNLGGGETQY